These 20 T cell receptor beta chains originate from one sample sequenced in a study of blood T cell repertoires in COVID-19. Method: immunoSEQ multiplex PCR; TCRdb's copy keeps in-frame clones and lacks some. Among 300,000 to 400,000 clones listed, 80% to 90% were seen once. Sequencing input: PBMCs or T cells enriched from blood (not recorded which). These receptors originate from a woman between 35 and 50 years old with acute COVID-19.

The V and J genes are TRBV27 and TRBJ2-3, with TRBD1 matching over 9 bases. Looked up from germline, CDR1 is MNHEY and CDR2 is SMNVEV (reference sequence). The length of the CDR3 is 15 residues. The J segment lost 1 base and the V segment lost 5 bases, leaving 4 bases of the junction unmatched. The CDR3 coding sequence is TGTGCCAGCAGTCCCCGGGACAGGGGCACAGATACGCAGTATTTT. Translating it yields CASSPRDRGTDTQYF.

The V call is TRBV18, the J call TRBJ2-2; D not certain. The length of the CDR3 is 16 residues. The germline CDR1 and CDR2 sequences are KGHSH and LQKENI. V lost 0 bases and J 2 bases, leaving 10 bases between the germline ends. The CDR3 spells CASSPPNRVNTGELFF. Written as DNA, the CDR3 is TGTGCCAGCTCACCACCGAACAGAGTTAACACCGGGGAGCTGTTTTTT.

The CDR3 here is CASRQGYAGNTIYF. The CDR3 DNA sequence: TGTGCCAGTCGTCAGGGGTATGCCGGAAACACCATATATTTT. This chain uses TRBV5-6 with TRBJ1-3, with D possibly matching TRBD1 (6 bases). The length of the CDR3 is 14 residues. Trimming left V 8 bases short and J 4 bases short, with 16 bases between. Germline CDR1 reads SGHDT; CDR2 reads YYEEEE.

This clone was observed a few times. This sequence joins TRBV7-9 and TRBJ2-7; maybe TRBD1 (6 bases). Trimming stripped 4 bases from V and 6 bases from J, with 22 bases between. Germline assignment: CDR1 SEHNR and CDR2 FQNEAQ (reference sequence). The CDR3 is 16 residues long. The CDR3 sequence is CASSSPAGTPNSEQYF. The CDR3 DNA sequence: TGTGCCAGCAGCTCCCCGGCCGGGACACCAAACAGCGAGCAGTACTTC.

V is TRBV5-5 and J is TRBJ2-3, with TRBD2 identical over 8 bases. The germline V gene encodes CDR1 SGHKS and CDR2 YYEKEE (reference sequence). J was trimmed by 2 bases and V by 4 bases; bases with no gene match: 6. The CDR3 is made up of 15 amino acids. CDR3 protein: CASSGTSGLTDTQYF. CDR3 in DNA: TGTGCCAGCAGCGGAACTAGCGGTCTCACAGATACGCAGTATTTT. The variable domain in full, completed from reference TRBV5-5 and TRBJ2-3, reads DAGVTQSPTHLIKTRGQQVTLRCSPISGHKSVSWYQQVLGQGPQFIFQYYEKEERGRGNFPDRFSARQFPNYSSELNVNALLLGDSALYLCASSGTSGLTDTQYFGPGTRLTVL.

The chain carries TRBV4-1 and TRBJ2-6, with 9 nucleotides matching TRBD1. Looked up from germline, CDR1 is MGHRA and CDR2 is YSYEKL. The CDR3 runs to 18 residues. V was pared by 0 bases and J by 4 bases, with 7 bases of the junction left unmatched. The CDR3 region is CASSQEGYRGHGANVLTF. DNA for the CDR3: TGCGCCAGCAGCCAAGAAGGGTACAGGGGGCACGGGGCCAACGTCCTGACTTTC.

The J gene is TRBJ1-3, the V gene TRBV9; perhaps TRBD1 as D (6 bases). Trimming cost V 1 base and J 6 bases, with 20 bases left between them. The CDR3 spans 17 residues. CDR1 and CDR2 from the germline V gene are SGDLS and YYNGEE. The CDR3 DNA is TGTGCCAGCAGCGTAAACACCTGGGGGCAGGGTGCAAACACCATATATTTT. This translates into CASSVNTWGQGANTIYF.

This chain joins TRBV5-1 and TRBJ2-3, with 12 bases matching TRBD2. The CDR3 length is 17 residues. J lost 2 bases, V lost 0 bases, and 4 bases had no gene match. In germline, CDR1 is SGHRS, CDR2 YFSETQ. The CDR3 nucleotides are TGCGCCAGCAGCTTGGGATCTAGCGGGGGGGCCACAGATACGCAGTATTTT. Translation gives CASSLGSSGGATDTQYF.

A single count supports this clone. The J gene is TRBJ2-1, the V gene TRBV18; TRBD2 matches 9 bases. The CDR3 runs 16 residues. CDR1 KGHSH and CDR2 LQKENI come from the germline V gene. V gave up 4 bases and J gave up 0 bases; unmatched junction bases: 4. The CDR3 spells CASSQQTSGSYNEQFF. CDR3 coding DNA: TGTGCCAGCTCACAGCAGACTAGCGGCTCCTACAATGAGCAGTTCTTC.

The chain uses TRBV11-2 and TRBJ1-6; D is perhaps TRBD1 (6 bases). Germline loops: CDR1 SGHAT, CDR2 FQNNGV. With 4 bases removed from V and 7 bases from J, the gap between germline ends came to 14 bases. The CDR3 has 15 residues. This CDR3 is CASSSTGTTNSPLHF. The CDR3 region has the DNA TGTGCCAGCAGCTCGACCGGGACAACGAATTCACCCCTCCACTTT.

The CDR3 spells CASGDRNSGNTIYF. In DNA form, the CDR3 reads TGTGCCAGCGGGGACAGGAACTCTGGAAACACCATATATTTT. J is TRBJ1-3 and V is TRBV2; 8 bases line up with TRBD1. Per the germline V gene, CDR1 is SNHLY and CDR2 is FYNNEI. J lost 0 bases, V lost 8 bases, and 3 bases had no gene match. This CDR3 region has 14 residues.

The J gene is TRBJ1-2, the V gene TRBV24-1; D is unresolved. There are 14 residues in the CDR3. V gave up 1 base and J gave up 6 bases, with 11 bases separating them. Germline V CDR1 and CDR2: KGHDR, SFDVKD. The CDR3 DNA is TGTGCCACCAGTGATTTAACCAGGAACCATGGCTACACCTTC. Its protein product is CATSDLTRNHGYTF.

V and J are TRBV12-5 and TRBJ1-5; unclear D gene. CDR1 is LGHNT and CDR2 is FRNRAP in the germline V gene. The CDR3 consists of 13 residues. The ends were cut back, 7 bases at V and 4 bases at J, with 11 bases in the middle. This chain's CDR3 is CASALRVNQPQHF. CDR3 bases: TGTGCTAGTGCCTTGCGGGTTAATCAGCCCCAGCATTTT.

V usage is TRBV2 and J usage is TRBJ1-2; 7 bases map to TRBD1. Germline values: CDR1 SNHLY, CDR2 FYNNEI. The CDR3 length is 15 residues. After removal of 5 bases from V and 4 bases from J, the junction contained 10 bases not matched to a gene. CDR3 region: CASSQDRDSAYGYTF. CDR3 nucleotides: TGTGCCAGCAGTCAAGACCGGGACAGTGCCTATGGCTACACCTTC.

This chain connects TRBV7-2 to TRBJ2-1, with TRBD1 matching 8 bases. The germline V gene has CDR1 SGHTA and CDR2 FQGNSA. With 3 bases clipped from V and 6 bases from J, the junction kept 7 bases outside the gene matches. This CDR3 is 15 amino acids long. As DNA, the CDR3 is TGTGCCAGCAGCTTGCGCACAGGGGGTCCCAATGAGCAGTTCTTC. Residues: CASSLRTGGPNEQFF.

A few counts support this clone. The chain combines TRBV7-3 with TRBJ1-2, with TRBD1 matching 10 bases. The CDR3 sequence is 13 residues long. The ends lost 5 bases at V and 10 bases at J; junction bases unmatched: 7. Germline assignment: CDR1 SGHTA and CDR2 FQGTGA. CDR3 loop: CASSKGTGEYYTF. The DNA of the CDR3 is TGTGCCAGCAGCAAGGGGACAGGGGAATACTACACCTTC.

This chain joins TRBV28 and TRBJ2-2, with 9 bases aligning to TRBD2. The CDR3 length is 16 residues. CDR1 and CDR2 from the germline V gene are MDHEN and SYDVKM. V dropped 3 bases and J dropped 4; count of bases not matched to a gene: 6. The CDR3 bases are TGTGCCAGCAGTTTTCAAGCGGGAGGTATCACCGGGGAGCTGTTTTTT. It translates to CASSFQAGGITGELFF.

The chain is built from TRBV7-6 and TRBJ1-1; D unclear. The CDR3 contains 14 residues. The germline V gene encodes CDR1 SGHVS and CDR2 FNYEAQ. The ends were cut back, 5 bases at V and 4 bases at J, with 14 bases in the middle. The CDR3 sequence: CASSQTLGLTEAFF. The CDR3 nucleotides read TGTGCCAGCAGCCAAACTCTCGGTCTCACTGAAGCTTTCTTT.

There are a few counts of this clone. This chain uses TRBV4-3 with TRBJ1-2, with 9 nucleotides matching TRBD1. The length of the CDR3 is 16 residues. In germline, CDR1 is LGHNA, CDR2 YSLEER. The trim removed 3 bases at V and 2 bases at J, leaving 7 bases unmatched. The CDR3, as DNA: TGCGCCAGCAGCCAGGTGGGAACAGGGGGCAACTATGGCTACACCTTC. Translated: CASSQVGTGGNYGYTF.

The V gene is TRBV15, the J gene TRBJ2-1, with 9 bases fitting TRBD1. The CDR3 has 16 residues. The V gene's germline CDR1 is LNHNV and CDR2 YYDKDF (reference sequence). V was clipped by 5 bases and J by 8 bases; unmatched bases: 13. The CDR3 region is CATSSPGTGSFDEQFF. The CDR3 DNA sequence: TGTGCCACCAGCTCTCCCGGGACAGGGAGTTTCGATGAGCAGTTCTTC.